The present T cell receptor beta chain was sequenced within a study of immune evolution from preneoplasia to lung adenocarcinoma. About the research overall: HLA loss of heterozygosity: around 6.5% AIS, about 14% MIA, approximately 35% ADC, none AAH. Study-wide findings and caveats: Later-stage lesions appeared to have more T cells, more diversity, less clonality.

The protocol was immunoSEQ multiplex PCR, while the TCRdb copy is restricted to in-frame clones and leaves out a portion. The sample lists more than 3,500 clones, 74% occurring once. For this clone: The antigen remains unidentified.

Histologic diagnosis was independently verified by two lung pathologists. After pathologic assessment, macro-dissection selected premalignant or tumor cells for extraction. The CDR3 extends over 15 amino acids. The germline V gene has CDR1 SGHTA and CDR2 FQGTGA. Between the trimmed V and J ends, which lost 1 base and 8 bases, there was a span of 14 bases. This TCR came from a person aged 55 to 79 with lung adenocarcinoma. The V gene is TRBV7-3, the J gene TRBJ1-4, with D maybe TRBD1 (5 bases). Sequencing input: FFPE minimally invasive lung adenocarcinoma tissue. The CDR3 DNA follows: TGTGCCAGCAGCTTAAAGCAGGGAGAGGTAGAAAAACTGTTTTTT. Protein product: CASSLKQGEVEKLFF.